This T cell receptor (beta chain) was recovered during a study of CD8 T cells in Susac syndrome. Looking at the study overall: Patients with Susac syndrome, at blood draw, were therapy-naive, on corticosteroids, or on intravenous immunoglobulin alone.

Study findings and constraints: CD8+ clonal expansion in Susac was maximal in TEMRA cells and in active patients.

Germline CDR1 and CDR2: LGHNA and YSLEER. Between the trimmed V and J ends, which lost 0 bases and 8 bases, there was a span of 16 bases. This CDR3 spans 15 amino acids. Fulfillment of recently defined diagnostic criteria for definite or probable disease was shown by the patients with Susac syndrome. Notes on this clonotype: The target antigen is unknown.

Reverse transcription of about 0.45 to 1 ug RNA was performed with random hexamers. TCRdb re-called the immunoSEQ multiplex PCR reads with MiXCR, one entry per CDR3 protein. The sample includes under 70,000 distinct CDR3 sequences, 95% seen only once; the top ten take around 0.75%. The V call is TRBV4-3, the J call TRBJ1-2; tentatively, D is TRBD1 (6 bases). The sample taken for sequencing was CD8+ T cells from PBMCs. This clonotype originated in a human donor with Susac syndrome. The CDR3 sequence is CASSQDLSGGRGYTF. In nucleotides, the CDR3 is TGCGCCAGCAGCCAAGATCTCTCTGGGGGGCGAGGCTACACCTTC.